Below, 15 T cell receptor beta chains from the same sample are listed, as sequenced in a study of blood T cell repertoires in COVID-19. Sequencing used immunoSEQ multiplex PCR; TCRdb keeps in-frame clones, though not all of them. This table holds 70,000 or so clones, around 86% found once. The sequencing input was peripheral blood. The receptors originated from a woman between 18 and 29 years old with acute or convalescent COVID-19.

The J gene is TRBJ1-1, the V gene TRBV5-6; weak D call: TRBD1 (6 bases). Germline V gives CDR1 SGHDT, CDR2 YYEEEE. The V and J ends lost 2 bases and 11 bases respectively, with 22 bases between them. This CDR3 is 15 amino acids long. CDR3 bases: TGTGCCAGCAGCTTCCGGACAGACCCCAGCCGTTGGGCTTTCTTT. Translating it yields CASSFRTDPSRWAFF.

This sequence joins TRBV28 and TRBJ2-1; the D gene is possibly TRBD1 (6 bases). The CDR3 extends over 13 amino acids. With 3 bases removed from V and 14 bases from J, the gap between germline ends came to 17 bases. Per germline, CDR1 MDHEN and CDR2 SYDVKM. Written as DNA, the CDR3 is TGTGCCAGCAGTTTCGTGGAGAACAGGGTTAAGTTCTTC. Translation gives CASSFVENRVKFF.

J is TRBJ2-5 and V is TRBV18; D not resolved. The CDR3 is 13 amino acids. Trimming removed 3 bases at V and 2 bases at J, with 7 bases between. Germline CDR1 and CDR2: KGHSH and LQKENI. The CDR3 spells CASSPRQQETQYF. Here the CDR3 DNA reads TGTGCCAGCTCACCGCGGCAGCAAGAGACCCAGTACTTC.

The chain joins TRBV28 to TRBJ2-1; 8 bases are a match to TRBD1. V dropped 8 bases and J dropped 0; count of bases not matched to a gene: 3. Germline V gene lookup returns CDR1 MDHEN and CDR2 SYDVKM. The CDR3 spans 14 residues. The CDR3 protein is CASRGTGSYNEQFF. The CDR3 nucleotides read TGTGCCAGCCGCGGGACAGGCTCCTACAATGAGCAGTTCTTC. Together with reference TRBV28 and TRBJ2-1, the CDR3 gives the full variable domain: DVKVTQSSRYLVKRTGEKVFLECVQDMDHENMFWYRQDPGLGLRLIYFSYDVKMKEKGDIPEGYSVSREKKERFSLILESASTNQTSMYLCASRGTGSYNEQFFGPGTRLTVL.

The chain joins TRBV28 to TRBJ2-5, with TRBD2 identical over 12 bases. Germline V gene lookup returns CDR1 MDHEN and CDR2 SYDVKM. J gave up 3 bases and V 3 bases, and 5 bases lay outside the gene matches. The length of the CDR3 is 16 residues. CDR3 DNA: TGTGCCAGCAGTTTTCTTCGGACTAGCGGGGAAGAGACCCAGTACTTC. This gives the protein CASSFLRTSGEETQYF. The complete variable domain, with remaining parts taken from reference TRBV28 and TRBJ2-5, reads DVKVTQSSRYLVKRTGEKVFLECVQDMDHENMFWYRQDPGLGLRLIYFSYDVKMKEKGDIPEGYSVSREKKERFSLILESASTNQTSMYLCASSFLRTSGEETQYFGPGTRLLVL.

The chain combines TRBV4-1 with TRBJ2-2; TRBD2 aligns across 10 bases. Unmatched junction bases numbered 14, after V lost 3 bases and J lost 4 bases. The germline CDR1 and CDR2 sequences are MGHRA and YSYEKL. CDR3 length: 19 amino acids. CDR3 sequence (DNA): TGCGCCAGCAGCCATCCAACAAGCGGGAGGGCCTCGGGCACCGGGGAGCTGTTTTTT. It translates to CASSHPTSGRASGTGELFF.

A remark on this clone: This specimen includes other DNA sequences encoding the same CDR3. The V call is TRBV2, the J call TRBJ1-2; 7 bases align to TRBD1. Germline V gives CDR1 SNHLY, CDR2 FYNNEI. The V gene end was trimmed by 2 bases and the J gene end by 2 bases; junction bases not matched to a gene: 2. This CDR3 has 14 residues. In DNA, the CDR3 is TGTGCCAGCAGTGAAAGGGGGCCAAACTATGGCTACACCTTC. This translates into CASSERGPNYGYTF.

J is TRBJ2-3 and V is TRBV19; possible D gene TRBD1, 6 bases. In germline, CDR1 is LNHDA, CDR2 SQIVND (reference sequence). Trimming stripped 6 bases from V and 8 bases from J, with 12 bases between. This CDR3 region has 12 residues. The CDR3 bases are TGTGCCAGTAGCACAGGGTTGGGTACGCAGTATTTT. This sequence encodes CASSTGLGTQYF. Complete variable domain (other parts from reference TRBV19 and TRBJ2-3): DGGITQSPKYLFRKEGQNVTLSCEQNLNHDAMYWYRQDPGQGLRLIYYSQIVNDFQKGDIAEGYSVSREKKESFPLTVTSAQKNPTAFYLCASSTGLGTQYFGPGTRLTVL.

V usage is TRBV7-9 and J usage is TRBJ2-3; D not resolved. Per the germline V gene, CDR1 is SEHNR and CDR2 is FQNEAQ (reference sequence). The CDR3 sequence is 12 residues long. V was shortened by 4 bases and J by 6 bases, with 8 bases between the two germline ends. Written as DNA, the CDR3 is TGTGCCAGCAGCTCGAACACGGATACGCAGTATTTT. The encoded protein is CASSSNTDTQYF.

This sequence joins TRBV3-1 (or the pseudogene TRBV3-2) and TRBJ2-5; TRBD2 matches at 8 bases. CDR1 and CDR2 (germline): LGHDT, YNNKEL (reference sequence). This CDR3 has 12 residues. With 4 bases clipped from V and 8 bases from J, the junction kept 3 bases outside the gene matches. The CDR3 coding sequence is TGTGCCAGCAGCCCCGGGAGGGGCACCCAGTACTTC. Translating it yields CASSPGRGTQYF.

The chain carries TRBV5-1 and TRBJ1-5; the D gene is possibly TRBD1 (5 bases). Trimming took 4 bases from V and 5 from J, leaving 16 bases between them. Germline V gene data show CDR1 as SGHRS and CDR2 as YFSETQ. This CDR3 region has 15 residues. CDR3 bases: TGCGCCAGCAGCCCTTATGGGGGGGTCGATCAGCCCCAGCATTTT. It codes for CASSPYGGVDQPQHF.

The chain combines TRBV24-1 with TRBJ1-3; 10 positions agree with TRBD1. This CDR3 is 18 amino acids long. Losses at the gene ends were 5 bases for V and 1 base for J; bases not matched to a gene: 10. Germline V lookup: CDR1 KGHDR, CDR2 SFDVKD. In DNA form, the CDR3 reads TGTGCCACCAGTGGCCCCGACCCGGGACAGGGGTCTGGAAACACCATATATTTT. It translates to CATSGPDPGQGSGNTIYF.

The chain recombines TRBV2 with TRBJ2-3; a possible D gene is TRBD2 (5 bases). Trimming stripped 5 bases from V and 6 bases from J, with 9 bases between. There are 12 residues in the CDR3. Germline V CDR1 and CDR2: SNHLY, FYNNEI. As DNA, the CDR3 is TGTGCCAGCAGTCTAACTAGGGATACGCAGTATTTT. Translated: CASSLTRDTQYF.

The sample holds a few counts of this clone. This rearrangement joins TRBV15 to TRBJ2-1; 9 bases line up with TRBD1. Per the germline V gene, CDR1 is LNHNV and CDR2 is YYDKDF (reference sequence). V gave up 10 bases and J gave up 4 bases; unmatched junction bases: 5. The CDR3 is made up of 13 amino acids. The CDR3 sequence: CASRDRVYNEQFF. In nucleotides, the CDR3 is TGTGCCAGCAGGGACAGGGTTTACAATGAGCAGTTCTTC.

This sequence joins TRBV7-9 and TRBJ1-4; 8 bases agree with TRBD1. The V gene end was trimmed by 5 bases and the J gene end by 3 bases; junction bases not matched to a gene: 11. Germline loops: CDR1 SEHNR, CDR2 FQNEAQ (reference sequence). The CDR3 spans 17 residues. The CDR3 loop reads CASSTRRRGQANEKLFF. The CDR3 DNA is TGTGCCAGCAGCACCCGTAGGCGGGGACAGGCTAATGAAAAACTGTTTTTT.